This T cell receptor (beta chain) was captured in a study of cytomegalovirus exposure and HLA in healthy donors. A multiplex PCR was run with 60 Vbeta primers and 13 Jbeta primers. The data were produced by immunoSEQ multiplex PCR, yet TCRdb's version contains in-frame clones alone and is incomplete. Seen here are more than 90,000 clones, roughly three quarters observed once, and the top ten hold 2% to 2.5%. Study-level findings and limits: In an earlier analysis, most TCR beta V segments were productive about 87% or about 30% of the time.

Likely unrecorded immune exposures existed in these nominally healthy donors. Notes on this clone: Its antigen remains unknown.

Sequenced: PBMCs. This sequence originates from a man aged 40-55 years in good health and CMV-seronegative.

The CDR3: CATRTGNNNEQFF. The CDR3 bases are TGTGCCACCCGGACAGGGAATAACAATGAGCAGTTCTTC. V gene TRBV6-5 combines with J gene TRBJ2-1, with TRBD1 matching over 8 bases. This CDR3 has 13 residues. V trimming: 10 bases; J trimming: 5 bases; junction bases outside the gene matches: 7. Germline CDR1 MNHEY, CDR2 SVGAGI.